This T cell receptor (beta chain) was retrieved from a study of blood T cell repertoires in COVID-19. Looking at the study overall: Donors in the United States, Italy and Spain gave samples during acute or convalescent COVID-19. PBMCs, B-cell-depleted T cells, or T cells were the source of the cDNA or gDNA that made up the material.

Authors' data handling: Counts of nucleated cells, estimated from reference gene primer amplification, were obtained. TCRdb keeps only in-frame clones here, not all; method: immunoSEQ multiplex PCR. V and J calls and clone size are copied from that table; D and trimming were computed from the DNA. The sample holds a few hundred thousand clones, approximately 81% seen once. Germline loops: CDR1 LGHNT, CDR2 FRNRAP. V lost 5 bases, J lost 4 bases, and 9 bases stayed unmatched. CDR3 size: 16 residues. This clonotype originated in a woman under 30 with acute or convalescent COVID-19. This chain links TRBV12-5 with TRBJ1-4; 8 bases match TRBD1. The sequenced sample consisted of peripheral blood. The CDR3 sequence: CASGQGQVTLNEKLFF. The CDR3 DNA sequence: TGTGCTAGTGGTCAGGGACAGGTTACCCTTAATGAAAAACTGTTTTTT.